This entry lists 20 T cell receptor beta chains sequenced from one sample in a study of blood T cell repertoires in COVID-19. Measured with immunoSEQ multiplex PCR; TCRdb has only the in-frame clones, and not every one. The repertoire holds about 180,000 clones, with 80% as singletons. Sequencing was performed on peripheral blood. All receptors derive from a man between 65 and 85 years old with active or convalescent COVID-19.

As to this clone: Other DNA variants within this sample encode the same CDR3. The rearrangement links TRBV9 to TRBJ2-7; the match to TRBD1 covers 8 bases. V trimming: 3 bases; J trimming: 2 bases; junction bases outside the gene matches: 4. The germline V gene has CDR1 SGDLS and CDR2 YYNGEE. There are 14 residues in the CDR3. Here the CDR3 DNA reads TGTGCCAGCAGCGAGGGGACAGGTCCCTACGAGCAGTACTTC. Protein product: CASSEGTGPYEQYF.

V and J are TRBV30 and TRBJ1-1, with 9 nucleotides matching TRBD1. CDR1 GTSNPN and CDR2 SVGIG come from the germline V gene (reference sequence). The CDR3 loop spans 17 amino acids. The J segment lost 2 bases and the V segment lost 5 bases, leaving 15 bases of the junction unmatched. The CDR3 DNA sequence: TGTGCCTGGTGCGCTATGGGACAGGGAGTCCGAAACACTGAAGCTTTCTTT. It codes for CAWCAMGQGVRNTEAFF. Complete variable domain (other parts from reference TRBV30 and TRBJ1-1): SQTIHQWPATLVQPVGSPLSLECTVEGTSNPNLYWYRQAAGRGLQLLFYSVGIGQISSEVPQNLSASRPQDRQFILSSKKLLLSDSGFYLCAWCAMGQGVRNTEAFFGQGTRLTVV.

Points on this clone: Distinct nucleotide sequences in the sample also encode this CDR3. The chain recombines TRBV5-6 with TRBJ1-2; D uncertain. The CDR3 consists of 11 residues. Germline CDR1 SGHDT, CDR2 YYEEEE. The V end lost 4 bases, the J end lost 3 bases, and 4 bases lay between the germline ends. This chain's CDR3 is CASSSYYGYTF. The CDR3, as DNA: TGTGCCAGCAGCAGCTACTATGGCTACACCTTC.

CDR3 region: CASSIGAGAGELFF. CDR3 nucleotides: TGTGCCAGTAGTATAGGGGCGGGGGCCGGGGAGCTGTTTTTT. The V gene is TRBV19, the J gene TRBJ2-2; TRBD2 agrees at 7 bases. The CDR3 has 14 amino acids. CDR1 and CDR2 from the germline V gene are LNHDA and SQIVND (reference sequence). V trimming: 1 base; J trimming: 6 bases; junction bases outside the gene matches: 2. Complete variable domain (other parts from reference TRBV19 and TRBJ2-2): DGGITQSPKYLFRKEGQNVTLSCEQNLNHDAMYWYRQDPGQGLRLIYYSQIVNDFQKGDIAEGYSVSREKKESFPLTVTSAQKNPTAFYLCASSIGAGAGELFFGEGSRLTVL.

The rearrangement uses TRBV6-5 and TRBJ1-1; TRBD1 matches at 10 bases. The length of the CDR3 is 15 residues. Germline lookup yields CDR1 MNHEY and CDR2 SVGAGI. Trimming removed 2 bases from V and 10 bases from J; junction bases left unmatched: 10. The CDR3 spells CASSYLFRQGARAFF. CDR3 nucleotide sequence: TGTGCCAGCAGTTACCTATTCAGACAGGGGGCGCGAGCTTTCTTT.

The chain employs TRBV6-1 and TRBJ2-1, with 9 bases lining up with TRBD2. CDR3 length: 14 amino acids. The germline gives CDR1 MNHNS, CDR2 SASEGT. The V and J ends lost 3 bases and 8 bases, in that order; junction bases with no gene match: 5. CDR3 amino acids: CASSEGLANYEQFF. CDR3 nucleotide sequence: TGTGCCAGCAGTGAGGGACTAGCAAACTATGAGCAGTTCTTC.

The chain is built from TRBV5-1 and TRBJ1-4; possible D gene TRBD1, 5 bases. The V and J ends lost 0 bases and 5 bases respectively, with 5 bases between them. Per the germline V gene, CDR1 is SGHRS and CDR2 is YFSETQ. This CDR3 contains 13 residues. CDR3 protein: CASSLAGNEKLFF. CDR3 sequence (DNA): TGCGCCAGCAGCTTGGCAGGGAATGAAAAACTGTTTTTT.

About this clone itself: The limits of the CDR3 on the DNA are not certain, so only TCRdb's listed CDR3 is given. V gene TRBV6-5 combines with J gene TRBJ2-3; the table gives TRBD2 as D, unverified against the DNA. The CDR3 has 14 amino acids, counting both end residues. CDR1 is MNHEY and CDR2 is SVGAGI in the germline V gene. This chain's CDR3 is CASSILAGGDTQYF.

The chain uses TRBV6-5 and TRBJ1-1, with D hard to call. The CDR3 has 13 residues. Germline-derived CDR1 and CDR2 are MNHEY and SVGAGI. V gave up 8 bases and J gave up 4 bases, with 14 bases separating them. The CDR3 DNA follows: TGTGCCAGCGGACTCTATAGGATCACTGAAGCTTTCTTT. Translating gives CASGLYRITEAFF.

The rearrangement joins TRBV19 to TRBJ2-1; 9 bases match TRBD2. V trimming: 4 bases; J trimming: 0 bases; junction bases outside the gene matches: 7. This CDR3 is 17 amino acids long. Germline CDR1 and CDR2: LNHDA and SQIVND (reference sequence). The CDR3 DNA is TGTGCCAGTAGTAGTTTAGCGGGGGTAAGCTCCTACAATGAGCAGTTCTTC. Its translation is CASSSLAGVSSYNEQFF.

The chain combines TRBV2 with TRBJ1-2; D is possibly TRBD1 (5 bases). In germline, CDR1 is SNHLY, CDR2 FYNNEI. V gave up 6 bases and J gave up 2 bases, with 13 bases separating them. The CDR3 covers 14 residues. CDR3 region: CASRTGVSNYGYTF. DNA for the CDR3: TGTGCCAGCAGAACGGGGGTCTCCAACTATGGCTACACCTTC.

In the case of this clone: Other nucleotide sequences in the sample specify the same CDR3. The rearrangement links TRBV30 to TRBJ1-2, with 8 bases identical to TRBD1. The CDR3 totals 12 residues. Per the germline V gene, CDR1 is GTSNPN and CDR2 is SVGIG (reference sequence). J gave up 5 bases and V 1 base, and 0 bases lay outside the gene matches. DNA of the CDR3: TGTGCCTGGAGTGGGACAGGGTATGGCTACACCTTC. This translates into CAWSGTGYGYTF.

This chain links TRBV4-2 with TRBJ2-2; D is perhaps TRBD2 (5 bases). The CDR3 covers 19 residues. The V and J ends lost 3 bases and 4 bases respectively, with 24 bases between them. Germline V gene lookup returns CDR1 LGHNA and CDR2 YNFKEQ. The CDR3 nucleotides read TGTGCCAGCAGCCAGCAGTCGGACCGGACTCCTTGGGGCACCGGGGAGCTGTTTTTT. Translated: CASSQQSDRTPWGTGELFF.

The chain has TRBV7-2 and TRBJ2-2; tentative D call: TRBD1 (5 bases). CDR1 is SGHTA, CDR2 FQGNSA, per germline. The ends were cut back, 0 bases at V and 6 bases at J, with 14 bases in the middle. This CDR3 region has 16 residues. The CDR3 region is CASSLARQGTAGELFF. In nucleotides, the CDR3 is TGTGCCAGCAGCTTAGCGCGGCAGGGTACTGCCGGGGAGCTGTTTTTT.

CDR3: CASRWTGDGNTIYF. The CDR3 DNA sequence: TGTGCCAGCAGGTGGACAGGGGATGGAAACACCATATATTTT. The chain combines TRBV6-5 with TRBJ1-3, with 9 nucleotides matching TRBD1. Looked up from germline, CDR1 is MNHEY and CDR2 is SVGAGI. The CDR3 length is 14 residues. V dropped 6 bases and J dropped 3; count of bases not matched to a gene: 3.

With respect to this clone: Compared with germline, one end of the junction differs, possibly owing to a read error. This chain connects TRBV5-1 to TRBJ2-1; 8 nucleotides agree with TRBD1. This CDR3 has 15 amino acids. Germline V gene data show CDR1 as SGHRS and CDR2 as YFSETQ. CDR3 sequence reads: CASRLDREGYNEQFF. The CDR3 bases are TGCGCCAGCAGATTGGACAGGGAAGGCTACAATGAGCAGTTCTTC.

This rearrangement joins TRBV10-1 to TRBJ2-3; D uncertain. The germline V gene has CDR1 WNHNN and CDR2 SYGVQD (reference sequence). Trimming pared 4 bases from V and 6 bases from J, leaving 11 bases between. CDR3 length equals 13 residues. The CDR3 reads CASSAIGMDTQYF. The CDR3 DNA reads as TGCGCCAGCAGTGCAATTGGCATGGATACGCAGTATTTT.

V is TRBV6-1 and J is TRBJ2-7; TRBD1 agrees at 8 bases. Germline assignment: CDR1 MNHNS and CDR2 SASEGT. This CDR3 has 15 residues. Trimming at V came to 2 bases and at J to 5 bases, leaving 8 bases not matched to a gene. The CDR3 nucleotides are TGTGCCAGCAGTGAAACACAGGGGGACAGAAACGAGCAGTACTTC. This translates into CASSETQGDRNEQYF.

The gene calls are TRBV6-1 and TRBJ2-1, with 12 bases fitting TRBD2. Losses at the gene ends were 1 base for V and 5 bases for J; bases not matched to a gene: 12. Germline V gives CDR1 MNHNS, CDR2 SASEGT. CDR3 length equals 19 residues. The CDR3 nucleotides read TGTGCCAGCAGTGAAGGACAGGGTGGGAGACTAGCGGGGGACAATGAGCAGTTCTTC. This translates into CASSEGQGGRLAGDNEQFF.

Comments on this clone: Relative to the germline gene, one junction end is altered; a read error may explain this. V and J are TRBV6-5 and TRBJ2-1; no clear D. The V gene's germline CDR1 is MNHEY and CDR2 SVGAGI. This CDR3 has 14 residues. Here the CDR3 reads CASSSVLSSNEQFF. CDR3 sequence (DNA): TGTGCCAGCAGCTCCGTCTTATCCTCCAATGAGCAGTTCTTC.